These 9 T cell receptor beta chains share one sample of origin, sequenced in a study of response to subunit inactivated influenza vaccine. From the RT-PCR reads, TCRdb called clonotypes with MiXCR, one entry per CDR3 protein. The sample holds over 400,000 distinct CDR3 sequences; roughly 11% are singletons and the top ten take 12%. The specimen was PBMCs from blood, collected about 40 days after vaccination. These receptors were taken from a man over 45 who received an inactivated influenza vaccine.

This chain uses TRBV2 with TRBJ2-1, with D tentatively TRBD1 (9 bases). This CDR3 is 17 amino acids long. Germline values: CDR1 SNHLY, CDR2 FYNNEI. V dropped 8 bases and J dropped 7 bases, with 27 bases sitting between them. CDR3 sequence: CASVTGGRTSPRNEQFF. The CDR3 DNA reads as TGTGCCAGCGTGACAGGGGGTAGGACTAGCCCCAGGAATGAGCAGTTCTTC. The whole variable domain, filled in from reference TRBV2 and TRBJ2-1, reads EPEVTQTPSHQVTQMGQEVILRCVPISNHLYFYWYRQILGQKVEFLVSFYNNEISEKSEIFDDQFSVERPDGSNFTLKIRSTKLEDSAMYFCASVTGGRTSPRNEQFFGPGTRLTVL.

CDR3 bases: TGTGCCAGCAGTGACCCCGCGGGGGGGCATTATGAGCAGTTCTTC. Protein product: CASSDPAGGHYEQFF. The chain recombines TRBV12-3 or TRBV12-4 with TRBJ2-1, with 9 nucleotides matching TRBD2. The junction had 10 bases not matched to a gene; V was cut back by 5 bases and J by 8 bases. This CDR3 contains 15 residues.

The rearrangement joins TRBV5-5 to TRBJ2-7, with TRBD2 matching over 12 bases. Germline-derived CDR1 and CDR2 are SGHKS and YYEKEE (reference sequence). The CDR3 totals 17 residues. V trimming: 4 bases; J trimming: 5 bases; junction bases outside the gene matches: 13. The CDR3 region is CASSVTRTSGMKDEQYF. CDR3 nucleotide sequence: TGTGCCAGCAGCGTGACCCGGACTAGCGGGATGAAGGACGAGCAGTACTTC.

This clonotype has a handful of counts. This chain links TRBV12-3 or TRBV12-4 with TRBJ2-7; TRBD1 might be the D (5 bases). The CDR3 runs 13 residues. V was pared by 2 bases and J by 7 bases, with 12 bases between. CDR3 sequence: CASSLSGLGEQYF. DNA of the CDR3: TGTGCCAGCAGTTTATCAGGGTTGGGGGAGCAGTACTTC.

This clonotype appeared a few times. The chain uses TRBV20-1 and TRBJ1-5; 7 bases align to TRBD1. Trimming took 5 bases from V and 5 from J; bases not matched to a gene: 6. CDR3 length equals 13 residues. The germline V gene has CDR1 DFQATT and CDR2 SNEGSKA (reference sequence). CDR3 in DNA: TGCAGTGCTCGTACAGGGGAGGATCAGCCCCAGCATTTT. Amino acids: CSARTGEDQPQHF.

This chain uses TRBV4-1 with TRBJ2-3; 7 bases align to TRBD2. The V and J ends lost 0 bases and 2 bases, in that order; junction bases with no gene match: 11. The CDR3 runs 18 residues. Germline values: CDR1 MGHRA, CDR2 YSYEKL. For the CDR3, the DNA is TGCGCCAGCAGCCAAGACTTGGGGGACTACCTGTTCACAGATACGCAGTATTTT. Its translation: CASSQDLGDYLFTDTQYF.

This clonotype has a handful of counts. The chain's CDR3 is CASSLQSGSSYEQYF. DNA of the CDR3: TGTGCCAGCAGTTTACAGAGCGGGAGCTCCTACGAGCAGTACTTC. V and J are TRBV27 and TRBJ2-7; 8 bases fit TRBD2. Per germline, CDR1 MNHEY and CDR2 SMNVEV (reference sequence). Unmatched junction bases numbered 3, after V lost 2 bases and J lost 0 bases. The CDR3 length is 15 residues.

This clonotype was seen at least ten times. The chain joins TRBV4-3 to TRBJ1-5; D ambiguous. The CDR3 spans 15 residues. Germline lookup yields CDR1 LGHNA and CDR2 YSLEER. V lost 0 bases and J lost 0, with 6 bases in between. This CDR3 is CASSQEEYSNQPQHF. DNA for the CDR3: TGCGCCAGCAGCCAAGAGGAGTATAGCAATCAGCCCCAGCATTTT.

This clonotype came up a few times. CDR3 nucleotides: TGTGCCAGCCATGGGACTAGTTTGGGGGTCGAGACCCAGTACTTC. Protein sequence: CASHGTSLGVETQYF. The chain couples TRBV12-3 or TRBV12-4 to TRBJ2-5; 8 nucleotides line up with TRBD2. V shed 8 bases and J 5 bases; nucleotides not matched to a gene: 13. The CDR3 is made up of 15 amino acids.